The rows below give T cell receptor beta chains drawn from one sample of a study of cytomegalovirus exposure and HLA in healthy donors. The repertoire was sequenced with immunoSEQ multiplex PCR; TCRdb's copy has only in-frame clones and lacks some. Among fewer than 90,000 clones listed, roughly 83% were seen once. The sequenced sample consisted of PBMCs. The receptor set was obtained from a woman under 30 in good health and CMV-seropositive. Each CDR3 is given with its conserved first and last residue. D genes are given only for firm matches. Size is stated for part of the rows, as once, few or many counts, or as a class when the clone is expanded.

V	size	J	D	DNA	CDR3
TRBV6-5	few	TRBJ2-5	.	TGTGCCAGCAGTAACGGGGACTACCAAGAGACCCAGTACTTC	CASSNGDYQETQYF
TRBV6-1	.	TRBJ2-1	TRBD1	TGTGCCAGCAGTCCCTACAGGGGGAATGAGCAGTTCTTC	CASSPYRGNEQFF
TRBV13	.	TRBJ2-7	.	TGTGCCAGCGAGAGCTGGGTTTCGGGTGAGCAGTACTTC	CASESWVSGEQYF
TRBV11-3	.	TRBJ1-3	TRBD1	TGTGCCAGCAGCACGGGACAGCCTTTCTCTGGAAACACCATATATTTT	CASSTGQPFSGNTIYF
TRBV18	.	TRBJ2-7	TRBD1	TGTGCCAGCTCACCACCCGCTGACAGGGGGGCCTACGAGCAGTACTTC	CASSPPADRGAYEQYF
TRBV19	.	TRBJ2-2	TRBD2	TGTGCCAGTAGTATCCCGGGGCTGGGGAGGGGCACGAACACCGGGGAGCTGTTTTTT	CASSIPGLGRGTNTGELFF
TRBV15	.	TRBJ1-5	.	TGTGCCACCAGCGTGAGCGGGGCCCCTAGCAATCAGCCCCAGCATTTT	CATSVSGAPSNQPQHF
TRBV7-2	.	TRBJ1-2	TRBD1	TGTGCCAGCAGCTTAGATGGACAGGGCTATGGCTACACCTTC	CASSLDGQGYGYTF
TRBV5-1	.	TRBJ2-7	.	TGCGCCAGCACCCACCTAAAAGGGGATCGATCCGAGCAGTACTTC	CASTHLKGDRSEQYF
TRBV28	.	TRBJ2-3	.	TGTGCCAGCAGGGGCCACAGCACAGATACGCAGTATTTT	CASRGHSTDTQYF
TRBV30	.	TRBJ1-2	.	TGTGCCTGGAGTGCGGGGAGCTATGGCTACACCTTC	CAWSAGSYGYTF
TRBV7-9	.	TRBJ1-3	.	TGTGCCGTTAGAACGGGAAGCTCTGGAAACACCATATATTTT	CAVRTGSSGNTIYF
TRBV6-5	once	TRBJ1-1	.	TGTGCCAGCAGTTCACAATACACAGGGAGGAACACTGAAGCTTTCTTT	CASSSQYTGRNTEAFF
TRBV5-5	.	TRBJ2-1	TRBD1	TGTGCCAGCAGCCTACCGACAGGGGGCGCGAGGGACTCCTACAATGAGCAGTTCTTC	CASSLPTGGARDSYNEQFF
TRBV19	.	TRBJ2-5	.	TGTGCCAGTAGTATAGGGCAACAAGAGACCCAGTACTTC	CASSIGQQETQYF
TRBV18	.	TRBJ2-5	TRBD1	TGTGCCAGCTCACGTCGATCTTCGGGACAGAAAGAGACCCAGTACTTC	CASSRRSSGQKETQYF
TRBV27	.	TRBJ1-1	.	TGTGGGTCCCCTAAATCCGGTCCTATGAACACTGAAGCTTTCTTT	CGSPKSGPMNTEAFF
TRBV6-1	.	TRBJ1-5	.	TGTGCCAGCAGACCCCTCGGACAGAAAAATCAGCCCCAGCATTTT	CASRPLGQKNQPQHF
TRBV2	.	TRBJ1-2	.	TGTGCCACCTGGACAGTAAACTTGTATGGCTACACCTTC	CATWTVNLYGYTF
TRBV5-4	.	TRBJ2-5	.	TGTGCCAGCAGCTTCCGAGAGACCCAGTACTTC	CASSFRETQYF
TRBV27	few	TRBJ1-4	.	TGTGCCAGCAGTTTAAAGTCGGCTAATGAAAAACTGTTTTTT	CASSLKSANEKLFF
TRBV4-2	.	TRBJ1-1	.	TGTGCCAGCAGCCAAGACGCTGAAGCTTTCTTT	CASSQDAEAFF
TRBV5-1	.	TRBJ2-5	.	TGCGCCAGCAGTCAGCTTTCGGGGTCCCAAGAGACCCAGTACTTC	CASSQLSGSQETQYF
TRBV2	few	TRBJ1-1	.	TGTGCCAGCACTACGTCTGGGGCATGGACTGAAGCTTTCTTT	CASTTSGAWTEAFF
TRBV9	.	TRBJ2-1	TRBD2	TGTGCCAGCAGCTGGGGGACTAGCGGAACCTACAATGAGCAGTTCTTC	CASSWGTSGTYNEQFF
TRBV5-1	.	TRBJ2-5	.	TGCGCCAGCAGTTGGGGGGGGGCTAGCGGAGAGACCCAGTACTTC	CASSWGGASGETQYF
TRBV4-2	.	TRBJ1-2	TRBD1	TGTGCCAGCAGCCAAGATAGGACAGGGAGATATGGCTACACCTTC	CASSQDRTGRYGYTF
TRBV4-3	.	TRBJ1-5	.	TGCGCCAGCAGCCAAGACAGGGGTAATCAGCCCCAGCATTTT	CASSQDRGNQPQHF
TRBV27	.	TRBJ1-1	.	TGTGCCAGCAGTTTAAGGTCAGGGGTGATGAACACTGAAGCTTTCTTT	CASSLRSGVMNTEAFF
TRBV6-5	.	TRBJ2-1	TRBD2	TGTGCCAGCAGTTACGGACTAGCCTACAATGAGCAGTTCTTC	CASSYGLAYNEQFF
TRBV5-5	.	TRBJ2-7	TRBD1	TGTGCCAGCATCCGAGGGACAGGGGGCTACGAGCAGTACTTC	CASIRGTGGYEQYF
TRBV6-5	.	TRBJ2-3	.	TGTGCCAGCAGTTACTCTGGAAGGGGCGCACGGTATTTT	CASSYSGRGARYF
TRBV19	.	TRBJ2-2	.	TGTGCCAGTAGTATTCCGGGACAAAATAGGAACACCGGGGAGCTGTTTTTT	CASSIPGQNRNTGELFF
TRBV4-2	.	TRBJ2-3	TRBD2	TGTGCCAGCAGCCAAGTGACTAGCGGCACAGATACGCAGTATTTT	CASSQVTSGTDTQYF
TRBV10-3	.	TRBJ1-5	TRBD1	TGTGCCATCAGTGAGTCCAGGGGGCACAGTCAGCCCCAGCATTTT	CAISESRGHSQPQHF
TRBV27	.	TRBJ1-1	.	TGTGCCAGCAGTTCGCAGGAGAACACTGAAGCTTTCTTT	CASSSQENTEAFF
TRBV6-5	.	TRBJ2-7	TRBD1	TGTGCCAGCAGTTACTCGATGCAGGGGGCATACGAGCAGTACTTC	CASSYSMQGAYEQYF
TRBV7-3	.	TRBJ1-2	TRBD1	TGTGCCAGCAGACAGGGACAGGGCCATGGCTACACCTTC	CASRQGQGHGYTF
TRBV4-2	.	TRBJ1-3	TRBD1	TGTGCCAGCAGCCTGAGGACAGGGGCCATCTCTGGAAACACCATATATTTT	CASSLRTGAISGNTIYF
TRBV9	.	TRBJ1-4	.	TGTGCCAGCAGCATAAACAGGGAGGGAGGTGAAAAACTGTTTTTT	CASSINREGGEKLFF
TRBV6-1	.	TRBJ1-6	.	TGTGCCAGCAGTGAACAGGGTACCGCCGGTAATTCACCCCTCCACTTT	CASSEQGTAGNSPLHF
TRBV28	.	TRBJ2-7	TRBD1	TGTGCCAGCCTAGGGACAGGACCGTACGAGCAGTACTTC	CASLGTGPYEQYF
TRBV10-3	.	TRBJ2-3	TRBD2	TGTGCCATCAGTTTACTAGCGGGGGGGGTAGATACGCAGTATTTT	CAISLLAGGVDTQYF
TRBV18	few	TRBJ1-1	.	TGTGCCAGCTCACCACCGGTTACTCCCCTGAGAGGCCCAAGGGAAGCTTTCTTT	CASSPPVTPLRGPREAFF
TRBV19	.	TRBJ1-1	.	TGTGCCAGTAGTGCCTCAAGCTGGAACACTGAAGCTTTCTTT	CASSASSWNTEAFF
TRBV9	.	TRBJ1-1	.	TGTGCCAGCAGCGCACTAGGACAGAGGAACACTGAAGCTTTCTTT	CASSALGQRNTEAFF
TRBV5-6	.	TRBJ1-1	.	TGTGCCAGCAGCCCACCAGGGTCCACTGAAGCTTTCTTT	CASSPPGSTEAFF
TRBV5-8	.	TRBJ1-2	.	TGTGCCAGCAAGGCCAGGGGTAGCTATGGCTACACCTTC	CASKARGSYGYTF
TRBV4-3	.	TRBJ1-1	.	TGCGCCAGCAGCCAAGAACCGGGGGAGATAATGAACACTGAAGCTTTCTTT	CASSQEPGEIMNTEAFF
TRBV30	.	TRBJ2-7	.	TGTGCCTGGAGTGTACTATCCGAGCAGTACTTC	CAWSVLSEQYF
TRBV7-8	.	TRBJ2-2	.	TGTGCCAGCAGCTTAGGGTCAGGGGCGCTGAACACCGGGGAGCTGTTTTTT	CASSLGSGALNTGELFF
TRBV7-7	once	TRBJ2-2	TRBD1	TGTGCCAGCAGCTTACAAGTCGGGACAGGGGGGTCCGGGGAGCTGTTTTTT	CASSLQVGTGGSGELFF
TRBV19	.	TRBJ2-1	TRBD2	TGTGCCAGTAGCTCCGTGCTAGCGGGCCCTGGGTCGGACAATGAGCAGTTCTTC	CASSSVLAGPGSDNEQFF
TRBV6-1	.	TRBJ1-2	.	TGTGCCAGCAGTGTAGGGGATGGCTACACCTTC	CASSVGDGYTF